The clone carrying this TCR beta chain was counted a few times. This sample is part of a study of cytomegalovirus exposure and HLA in healthy donors. CDR1 and CDR2 from the germline V gene are SEHNR and FQNEAQ (reference sequence). The V and J ends lost 9 bases and 0 bases respectively, with 9 bases between them. The CDR3 runs 13 residues. Primers: 60 Vbeta forward and 13 Jbeta reverse. Clones were read by immunoSEQ multiplex PCR, and TCRdb kept only the in-frame ones, dropping some. The sample lists 100,000 to 150,000 clones; over 60% were seen once. The chain employs TRBV7-9 and TRBJ1-3; no firm D call. The sequence was collected from a woman between 40 and 55 years old in good health and CMV-seropositive. Specimen: PBMCs. The CDR3 is CASQPSSGNTIYF. DNA of the CDR3: TGTGCCAGTCAACCCAGCTCTGGAAACACCATATATTTT.